Shown below are 2 T cell receptor beta chains from a single sample sequenced in a study of post-analysis software for immune sequencing data. Broader study findings: Comparison of patients with controls showed roughly five TRBV segments more frequent in patients, TRBV5-6, TRBV5-1 and TRBV20-1 among them.

No cognate antigen is known for these TCRs. Unique molecular identifiers tagged the TCR beta cDNA libraries. MiXCR, run by TCRdb on the PCR reads, gives a single entry per CDR3 protein. The data contain roughly 600,000 distinct CDR3 sequences, roughly 40% of them singletons. The sequenced sample consisted of blood. These receptors all come from a girl aged 5-17 years with multiple sclerosis.

This clonotype was recorded a few times. The genes are TRBV3-1 and TRBJ2-7; possible D gene TRBD2, 5 bases. The V gene lost 3 bases and the J gene lost 7 bases, with 13 bases spanning the gap. The CDR3 is 13 residues long. Germline V lookup: CDR1 LGHDT, CDR2 YNNKEL (reference sequence). The CDR3 sequence is CASSQSGLREQYF. The CDR3 nucleotides read TGTGCCAGCAGCCAGTCGGGATTGCGGGAGCAGTACTTC.

The V and J genes are TRBV12-3 or TRBV12-4 and TRBJ2-1; possibly TRBD1 for D (7 bases). CDR3 length: 16 amino acids. V was trimmed by 3 bases and J by 8 bases, leaving 20 bases between them. DNA of the CDR3: TGTGCCAGCAGTTTCCGACTAGGGGGCGTTAACGATGAGCAGTTCTTC. It specifies CASSFRLGGVNDEQFF.